This record concerns one TCR beta chain sequence. Its antigen target is currently unknown. No base quality information exists; no much larger clone differs at one position. These data come from a study of cytomegalovirus exposure and HLA in healthy donors (dated by TCRdb to about 2017). General notes on the study: In an earlier analysis of 587 of the donors, approximately 260 Gb of sequence data and approximately 120 million unique TCR beta sequences from about 179 million T cells were reported. Every repertoire in the discovery cohort had been generated on one and the same sequencing platform. Both class I and class II loci were covered by HLA typing, at four-digit resolution. Rather than drawing on any new phenotypic data, the later analysis identified candidate immune exposures from TCR beta sequences and the way those sequences occurred across donors. A few DR-DQ haplotypes were treated as single units for association and clustering because of strong linkage in the cohort. In a later analysis, previously published TCR beta repertoires from several hundred donors were re-analyzed and high-resolution HLA genotyping was added so that TCR occurrence patterns could be studied. A later genetic analysis used genome-wide SNP genotypes for about 65% of the roughly 700 donors, treating that subset as a discovery cohort. The number of donors typed differed by locus, with roughly 620-630 for A, B, C, DRB1 and DQB1, more than 500 for DQA1, 606 for DPA1, and some 450 for DPB1. To predict cytomegalovirus infection status, the study brought together high-throughput TCR immunosequencing, statistical association of individual TCRs with disease status, and machine learning. Among some 400 genotyped donors of the cohort, an average of around 250,000 unique TCR beta nucleotide sequences was sequenced per donor, of which 15% to 20% were non-productive. In an earlier analysis of roughly 600 of the donors, high-throughput TCR beta sequencing was used to judge whether each TCR beta V gene segment behaved as functional or pseudogenic. The T cell repertoires of under 750 subjects were profiled by immunosequencing and related to cytomegalovirus serostatus. The study was designed to test whether signatures of past pathogen exposure could be identified by cataloging public T cell receptors. Roughly 300 gigabases of sequencing data and 75 million to 85 million unique TCR sequences made up an early release that covered 640 HLA-typed donors. Of the 300 to 500 genotyped donors, less than 85% were placed in the genetic ancestry cluster associated with self-reported Caucasian donors. Donor age, sex, ethnicity and CMV serostatus were compiled alongside the repertoire data. Besides the first cohort of approximately 710 subjects, a separate validation cohort made up of 120 different subjects was used. On the study overall, not on this receptor specifically: This cohort had only TCR beta chains sequenced, and the lack of alpha or paired-chain data limited which features could be detected. In an earlier analysis of around 600 of the donors, most TCR beta V segments appeared in productive rearrangements about 87% or about 30% of the time, broadly matching IMGT annotations. Because HLA typing was missing for some donors at each locus, association tests included only the typed subset. Linkage disequilibrium might explain the correlated functional status among segregating V segments, but an unknown experimental factor could not be ruled out. According to a later analysis, most CMV-associated TCR beta chains appeared to be HLA-restricted, and the HLA associations seemed to be driven largely by CMV exposure. It was suggested by the authors that the approach could potentially be generalized to other disease states and immunological phenotypes. At a false discovery rate of 0.05, a later analysis linked roughly 17,000 TCR beta sequences to specific HLA alleles. A few of the identified cytomegalovirus-associated TCR beta chains were confirmed in vitro to be specific for cytomegalovirus antigens. In both the original and validation cohorts, the classifier was reported to diagnose cytomegalovirus status with high specificity and sensitivity. The study listed 150 to 200 TCR beta chains as associated with cytomegalovirus. Several of the top co-occurrence clusters appeared to be linked to parvovirus B19, influenza, CMV and Epstein-Barr virus, according to a later analysis. The 87-base-pair reads could not distinguish some IMGT-functional V segments, including TRBV6-2 and TRBV6-3, so those segments were excluded. A group of highly shared sequence variants was considered likely to be a technical artifact of the sequencing pipeline. An association between a missense DCLRE1C variant and V-gene and J-gene trimming of TCR beta chains was found in a later genetic analysis and replicated in an independent cohort. The presence/absence analyses assumed that sequencing depth was roughly uniform across donors, and that assumption may not be true. A later analysis found that HLA-associated TCR beta chains were more clonally expanded and had lower generation probabilities than equally common non-associated chains. In a later analysis, TCR association rates were found to vary across HLA loci, with the most associated TCRs seen for DRB1 alleles and the fewest for HLA-C alleles. The only immune exposure information available for the cohort was CMV serostatus. Across donors, most TCR sequences were observed very rarely, whereas some public TCRs were present in many individuals. Because counts were too low, around 17 rarely observed V segments, including chromosome 9 orphons, were left out of the earlier analysis of over 550 of the donors. A further reported finding was that TCR beta sequences accurately predicted the HLA-A and HLA-B alleles for most subjects in the first cohort. Strong co-occurrence of HLA alleles, especially DR and DQ, made assigning TCR associations to individual alleles difficult. According to a later genetic analysis, donors in an Asian-associated ancestry cluster had fewer N-insertions in productive TCRs than the approximately 670-donor mean.

In total, more than 500 healthy bone marrow donors made up the cohort. Cohort members were all nominally healthy when sampled, although unrecorded immune exposures were likely present. The donor was CMV seronegative and was included in the group of 352 seronegative cohort members. A peripheral blood sample was provided by each donor, and peripheral blood mononuclear cells were used for TCR beta sequencing. The Qiagen DNeasy Blood Extraction Kit was used to extract genomic DNA from the blood cell samples. Library prep was done by the immunoSEQ multiplex PCR assay. A mixture of 60 forward primers for TCR Vbeta segments and 13 reverse primers for TCR Jbeta segments was used in the multiplex PCR. The CDR3 region of rearranged TCR beta genes was amplified from genomic DNA by a multiplex PCR assay. The Illumina HiSeq System was used to sequence the amplified TCR beta libraries as 87-base-pair reads. Turning to the authors' computational methods: Across the 600 to 700 repertoires, a later analysis counted some 80 million unique TCR beta chains, 9.5 million to 13 million of which were shared by at least two donors. Raw reads were error-corrected and collapsed into unique sequences with a nearest-neighbor algorithm that merged closely related sequences to remove PCR and sequencing errors. V, D and J gene segments were assigned by aligning CDR3 sequences to IMGT reference sequences. For a sequence to be retained, a match of at least six nucleotides to both a V gene segment and a J gene segment was required. A rearrangement was called productive if the CDR3 had no stop codons and remained in frame with V and J, and every other rearrangement was called non-productive. Following IMGT convention, CDR3 was defined as the stretch from the second conserved V-encoded cysteine to the conserved J-encoded phenylalanine. In an earlier analysis of around 540 of the donors, sequences lacking an unambiguous match to a single V gene segment were excluded. In an earlier analysis of 587 of the donors, V segments were called functional above 56.7% productive rearrangements and were called segregating when the between-donor standard deviation exceeded 5%. To diagnose cytomegalovirus status from the catalog of TCR beta chain sequences, a statistical classification framework was built. A later analysis assigned V and J genes by comparing TCR nucleotide sequences with IMGT/GENE-DB human TR gene sequences. Using the TCRdist pipeline, a later analysis assigned CDR3 sequences along with most-parsimonious VDJ recombination scenarios. In a later analysis, every TCR beta chain was defined by the combination of its CDR3 amino acid sequence and its V-gene family, and reads without a unique V-gene family were dropped. A later analysis removed several hundred highly shared, low-generation-probability nucleotide sequences to deal with suspected cross-contamination and a sequencing artifact. In a later analysis, a clonal expansion index for each public chain was calculated from normalized within-repertoire ranks of inferred template counts. In a later analysis, generation probabilities were computed with a VDJ recombination model fitted to out-of-frame rearrangements, and the resulting probabilities were checked against IGoR. In a later analysis, hypergeometric tests were used to score TCR-TCR, TCR-HLA and TCR-CMV co-occurrence, with a repertoire-size bias correction applied to TCR pairs. False discovery rates were estimated in a later analysis by permuting HLA or CMV assignments 20 times. In a later analysis, co-occurring TCRs were grouped using DBSCAN, and TCRdist sequence similarity was added for clustering within HLA-allele-positive subsets. Repertoires with fewer than 30,000 or more than 120,000 public chains, plus five repertoires with anomalous nucleotide sharing, were excluded from co-occurrence clustering. As stored in TCRdb, this immuneACCESS dataset retains in-frame rearrangements with V and J assigned. A fraction of the clones does not appear; measured against another copy, unresolved V genes explain less than half of the discrepancy, and the remainder lacks a known reason. That table is the source of V, J and clone size, and D and trimming were worked out from the DNA. This sample has around 150,000 clones in its table, and more than 75% of those were observed once. In total, the top ten clones hold around 2.2% of the sample.

Counted from cysteine to phenylalanine, this CDR3 has 15 amino acids. CDR3 DNA only is kept here, 45 bases in frame from base 1. The germline V gene gives CDR1 as SGHTA and CDR2 as FQGNSA. V is pared back by 4 bases and J by 7 bases, with 20 bases lying between the germline termini. The chain is encoded by TRBV7-2 joined to TRBJ2-7; the D gene remains uncertain. This sequence was found in a man aged 25 to 45 in good health and CMV-seronegative. What was sequenced was PBMCs. Here is the DNA: TGTGCCAGCAGCTCTCTTTGGAAGACTCCTTGGGAGCAGTACTTC. It translates as CASSSLWKTPWEQYF.